These 2 T cell receptor beta chains originate from one sample sequenced in a study. TCRdb re-called the RT-PCR reads with MiXCR, one entry per CDR3 protein. The sample lists more than 600,000 distinct CDR3 sequences, 14% occurring once. The sequencing input was memory CD4+ T cells from blood. Receptors were obtained from a female donor in good health, serving as a healthy control.

This clonotype was observed many times. The chain joins TRBV20-1 to TRBJ2-1; 8 positions agree with TRBD2. The CDR3 runs to 15 residues. V lost 2 bases and J lost 5; bases outside the gene matches: 8. Per germline, CDR1 DFQATT and CDR2 SNEGSKA (reference sequence). The CDR3 nucleotides read TGCAGTGCTAGAAACGCGGGAGGTTATAACAATGAGCAGTTCTTC. Translation: CSARNAGGYNNEQFF.

This clonotype was seen at least ten times. The V gene is TRBV12-3 or TRBV12-4, the J gene TRBJ2-6, with TRBD1 identical over 8 bases. The V segment lost 6 bases and the J segment 2 bases; nucleotides outside the gene matches: 3. This CDR3 has 15 residues. CDR3 nucleotides: TGTGCCAGCAGATTACAGGGGGCTGGGGCCAACGTCCTGACTTTC. Translated: CASRLQGAGANVLTF.